The entry below gives a single TCR beta chain sequence along with its context. This record belongs to a study of blood T cell repertoires in COVID-19. Study in general: The United States, Italy and Spain provided the acute and convalescent COVID-19 samples. PBMCs, B-cell-depleted T cells, or T cells provided the cDNA or gDNA that made up the material.

CDR1 and CDR2 (germline): SNHLY, FYNNEI. V lost 8 bases to trimming and J lost 4 bases; unmatched junction nucleotides: 3. The CDR3 is 13 residues long. Authors' data handling: For nucleated cells, counts were estimated from reference gene primer amplification. Sequenced by immunoSEQ multiplex PCR; TCRdb stores in-frame clones only, minus some. V and J calls and clone size are as listed in that table; D and trimming were resolved from the DNA. Here the sample spans around 75,000 clones, roughly 89% being singletons. This receptor was taken from a middle-aged man with acute or convalescent COVID-19. V is TRBV2 and J is TRBJ2-1; TRBD2 matches at 9 bases. The material sequenced was peripheral blood. The CDR3 sequence: CASFSGRYNEQFF. DNA for the CDR3: TGTGCCAGCTTTAGCGGGAGATACAATGAGCAGTTCTTC. Combining the CDR3 with reference TRBV2 and TRBJ2-1 gives the whole variable domain EPEVTQTPSHQVTQMGQEVILRCVPISNHLYFYWYRQILGQKVEFLVSFYNNEISEKSEIFDDQFSVERPDGSNFTLKIRSTKLEDSAMYFCASFSGRYNEQFFGPGTRLTVL.